A few counts support the clone carrying this T cell receptor beta chain. This sample is drawn from a study of blood T cell repertoires in COVID-19. Study details: PBMCs, B-cell-depleted T cells, or T cells provided the cDNA or gDNA that made up the material.

Measured with immunoSEQ multiplex PCR; TCRdb has only the in-frame clones, and not every one. This sample has around 100,000 clones, with 80% to 90% found just once. Germline V gives CDR1 PRHDT, CDR2 FYEKMQ (reference sequence). The V gene lost 0 bases and the J gene lost 9 bases, with 12 bases spanning the gap. The CDR3 has 14 amino acids. The sequence was collected from a young woman with acute or convalescent COVID-19. The sample was peripheral blood. The rearrangement joins TRBV13 to TRBJ1-5; D uncertain. Written as DNA, the CDR3 is TGTGCCAGCAGCTTAGGTCCGGGGAGTGGGCCCCAGCATTTT. Protein sequence: CASSLGPGSGPQHF.